The rows below give T cell receptor beta chains drawn from one sample of a study of T and B cells in COVID-19 patients. TCRdb called the multiplex PCR reads again in MiXCR, with one record for every CDR3 protein. The sample holds thousands of distinct CDR3 sequences, approximately 30% seen once. Sequencing was performed on blood. Receptors originate from a human donor with active COVID-19. The CDR3 runs from the conserved cysteine through the conserved F or W. The D gene is left open where the match is weak. For some rows the clone size is stated as once, few or many, or as a class when expanded; others skip it.

TRBJ2-3 | . | TRBV10-3 | . | TGTGCCATCAGTGGGCGAGGGGGGTCATCTCTATTT | CAISGRGGSSLF
TRBJ2-7 | medium-sized | TRBV18 | . | TGTGCCAGCTCACCTCCCGTTTCACCCTACGAGCAGTACTTC | CASSPPVSPYEQYF
TRBJ2-1 | . | TRBV7-9 | . | TGTGCCAGCAGCTACAACAATGAGCAGTTCTTC | CASSYNNEQFF
TRBJ2-1 | few | TRBV5-1 | . | TGCGCCAGCAGCTCCCGGGACCCCTACAATGAGCAGTTCTTC | CASSSRDPYNEQFF
TRBJ1-2 | medium-sized | TRBV5-6 | . | TGTGCCAGCAGCTTAGGAGAGAACTATGGCTACACCTTC | CASSLGENYGYTF
TRBJ1-6 | medium-sized | TRBV19 | . | TGTGCCAGTAGTATCCGGCGGGGAGGTAATTCACCCCTCCACTTT | CASSIRRGGNSPLHF
TRBJ2-2 | medium-sized | TRBV27 | TRBD1 | TGTGCCAGCCTCGACAGGGAAGGGACCGGGGAGCTGTTTTTT | CASLDREGTGELFF
TRBJ1-4 | few | TRBV6-1 | . | TGTGCCAGCAGTGAAGAGGGGAGGGTAGGGGAAAAACTGTTTTTT | CASSEEGRVGEKLFF
TRBJ2-2 | few | TRBV27 | . | TGTGCCAGCAGCTTTTTAGTACCCGGGGAGCTGTTTTTT | CASSFLVPGELFF
TRBJ2-1 | medium-sized | TRBV6-2/TRBV6-3 | . | TGTGCCAGCAGTTACTCAGGGGTGGGGTATGAGCAGTTCTTC | CASSYSGVGYEQFF
TRBJ1-1 | . | TRBV6-2/TRBV6-3 | TRBD1 | TGTGCCAGCAGTTATTTGGGACAGGGGGACACTGAAGCTTTCTTT | CASSYLGQGDTEAFF
TRBJ1-2 | . | TRBV9 | . | TGTGCCAGCAGCGTACAGGGAGGCGGCTACACCTTC | CASSVQGGGYTF
TRBJ2-3 | medium-sized | TRBV6-6 | . | TGTGCCAGCAACCCTGGGGTCGGCACAGATACGCAGTATTTT | CASNPGVGTDTQYF
TRBJ2-3 | . | TRBV4-3 | TRBD2 | TGCGCCAGCAGCCAAGAACCCCACCCGGGACTAGCGGGACCCCCAGATACGCAGTATTTT | CASSQEPHPGLAGPPDTQYF
TRBJ2-7 | . | TRBV6-2/TRBV6-3 | . | TGTGCCAGCAGTTACTCGAAGGGTTACCCCTACGAGCAGTACTTC | CASSYSKGYPYEQYF
TRBJ1-4 | . | TRBV10-3 | . | TGTGCCATCAGTGAGTCGACTCGGGCGGCAACTAATGAAAAACTGTTTTTT | CAISESTRAATNEKLFF
TRBJ1-2 | . | TRBV5-1 | . | TGCGCCAGCAGCTACCGGGCCAACTATGGCTACACCTTC | CASSYRANYGYTF
TRBJ1-2 | few | TRBV19 | TRBD1 | TGTGCCAGTAGTGAGGGACAGACGTTCGCAAGTGCCTATGGCTACACCTTC | CASSEGQTFASAYGYTF
TRBJ2-7 | . | TRBV6-5 | . | TGTGCCAGCAGTTACTATAGTCCCTCCTACGAGCAGTACTTC | CASSYYSPSYEQYF
TRBJ1-5 | medium-sized | TRBV19 | . | TGTGCCAGTAGTAAACCCGGTAGGCTTCAGCCCCAGCATTTT | CASSKPGRLQPQHF
TRBJ1-1 | few | TRBV6-5 | . | TGTGCCAGCAGTTATGGAGGCAGTGAGAACACTGAAGCTTTCTTT | CASSYGGSENTEAFF
TRBJ2-7 | . | TRBV5-6 | TRBD1 | TGTGCCAGCAGCCGACCCGGGACAGGGGGTGGCGAGCAGTACTTC | CASSRPGTGGGEQYF
TRBJ2-7 | few | TRBV7-2 | . | TGTGCCAGCAGCAAAAACTACGAGCAGTACTTC | CASSKNYEQYF
TRBJ1-6 | few | TRBV6-4 | . | TGTGCCAGCACCTACAGGGTTGAGAGCTCCTATAATTCACCCCTCCACTTT | CASTYRVESSYNSPLHF
TRBJ2-7 | medium-sized | TRBV13 | TRBD1 | TGTGCCAGCAGCCGGCCCCGGGACAGGGGTTACGAGCAGTACTTC | CASSRPRDRGYEQYF
TRBJ2-5 | . | TRBV19 | TRBD1 | TGTGCCAGTAGCCCCGGACAGGGGGTAGGAGAGACCCAGTACTTC | CASSPGQGVGETQYF
TRBJ1-1 | few | TRBV13 | . | TGTGCCAGCAGCCCCGGAGGGGGGGGTAACACTGAAGCTTTCTTT | CASSPGGGGNTEAFF
TRBJ1-5 | medium-sized | TRBV19 | TRBD1 | TGTGCCAGTAGGAAGGGACAGGGGTTCAATCAGCCCCAGCATTTT | CASRKGQGFNQPQHF
TRBJ2-7 | . | TRBV10-3 | . | TGTGCCATAAGAGTGGGACGGACCACCTACGAGCAGTACTTC | CAIRVGRTTYEQYF
TRBJ2-3 | . | TRBV5-4 | TRBD2 | TGTGCCATCCGAGCGGGGGGGCAAGATACGCAGTATTTT | CAIRAGGQDTQYF
TRBJ1-4 | . | TRBV10-3 | TRBD1 | TGTGCCATCAGATCCGGGACAGGGGGCCAAAAACTGTTTTTT | CAIRSGTGGQKLFF
TRBJ2-5 | once | TRBV10-1 | TRBD1 | TGCGCCAGCAGCCCCACATCAGGGACAGGGAAAGAGACCCAGTACTTC | CASSPTSGTGKETQYF
TRBJ1-1 | . | TRBV24-1 | . | TGTGCCACCAGTGATTCAGGGTATTCTGAAGCTTTCTTT | CATSDSGYSEAFF
TRBJ2-1 | few | TRBV7-2 | TRBD2 | TGTGCCAGCAGCTTAGGGCGTAGCGGGGGGACTGATGAGCAGTTCTTC | CASSLGRSGGTDEQFF
TRBJ1-4 | medium-sized | TRBV6-5 | . | TGTGCCAGCAGTTACGGGAAGGGTCTGGATGAAAAACTGTTTTTT | CASSYGKGLDEKLFF
TRBJ2-3 | . | TRBV12-3/TRBV12-4 | . | TGTGCCAGCAGTTTAAGGGGCGGCACAGATACGCAGTATTTT | CASSLRGGTDTQYF
TRBJ2-2 | . | TRBV5-3 | . | TGCGCCAGCAGCTTATTGACAGGAACGAACACCGGGGAGCTGTTTTTT | CASSLLTGTNTGELFF
TRBJ1-5 | few | TRBV20-1 | . | TGCAGTGCCCAGGGTGGGAAAGGCAATCAGCCCCAGCATTTT | CSAQGGKGNQPQHF
TRBJ2-1 | few | TRBV5-1 | . | TGCGCCAGCAGCTTGGGGGACCGCAATGAGCAGTTCTTC | CASSLGDRNEQFF
TRBJ2-3 | medium-sized | TRBV12-3/TRBV12-4 | . | TGTGCCAGCGGGACTTACGATACGCAGTATTTT | CASGTYDTQYF
TRBJ1-2 | few | TRBV20-1 | . | TGCAGTGCTAGAGATTCAGTGCATCGCTATGGCTACACCTTC | CSARDSVHRYGYTF
TRBJ1-2 | medium-sized | TRBV15 | . | TGTGCCACCAGCAGAGATAACCAGGCATATGGCTACACCTTC | CATSRDNQAYGYTF